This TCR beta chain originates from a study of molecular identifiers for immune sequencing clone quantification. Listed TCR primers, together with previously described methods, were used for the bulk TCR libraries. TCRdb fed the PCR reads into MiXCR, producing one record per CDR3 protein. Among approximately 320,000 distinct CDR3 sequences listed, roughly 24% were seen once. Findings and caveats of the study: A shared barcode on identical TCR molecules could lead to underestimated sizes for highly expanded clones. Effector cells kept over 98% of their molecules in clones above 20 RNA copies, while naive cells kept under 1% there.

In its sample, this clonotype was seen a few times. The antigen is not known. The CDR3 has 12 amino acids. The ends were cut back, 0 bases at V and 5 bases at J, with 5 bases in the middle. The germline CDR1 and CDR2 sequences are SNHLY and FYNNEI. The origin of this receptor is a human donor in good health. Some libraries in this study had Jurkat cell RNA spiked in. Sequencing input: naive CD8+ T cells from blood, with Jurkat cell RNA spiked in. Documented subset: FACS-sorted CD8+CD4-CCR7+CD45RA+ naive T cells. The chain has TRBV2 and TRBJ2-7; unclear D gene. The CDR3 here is CASSEAGDEQYF. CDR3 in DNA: TGTGCCAGCAGTGAAGCGGGTGACGAGCAGTACTTC.